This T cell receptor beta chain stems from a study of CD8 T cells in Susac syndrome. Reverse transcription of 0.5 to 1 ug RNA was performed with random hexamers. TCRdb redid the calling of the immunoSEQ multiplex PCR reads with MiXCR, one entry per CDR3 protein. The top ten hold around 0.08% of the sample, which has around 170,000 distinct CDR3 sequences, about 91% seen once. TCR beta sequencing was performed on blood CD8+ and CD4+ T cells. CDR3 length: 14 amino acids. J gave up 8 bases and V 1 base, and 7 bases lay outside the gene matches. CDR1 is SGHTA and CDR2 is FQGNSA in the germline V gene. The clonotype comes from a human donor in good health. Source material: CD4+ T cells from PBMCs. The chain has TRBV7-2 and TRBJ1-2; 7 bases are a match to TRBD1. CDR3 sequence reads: CASSLDQGERGYTF. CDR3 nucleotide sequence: TGTGCCAGCAGCTTAGATCAGGGGGAGAGGGGCTACACCTTC.